These 17 T cell receptor beta chains were all obtained from the same sample, sequenced in a study of blood T cells in healthy people across ages. It was with a sample-barcoded 5' primer and a J-beta primer mix that a second PCR of roughly 7 to 12 cycles was run. TCRdb called the 5' RACE reads again in MiXCR, with one record for every CDR3 protein. The sample carries over a million distinct CDR3 sequences, 40% to 50% recorded once. Input material: blood. These receptors were taken from a woman aged 18 to 35 in good health.

This clonotype was detected a few times. The rearrangement links TRBV10-3 to TRBJ2-5; a possible D gene is TRBD2 (5 bases). Trimming shortened V by 7 bases and J by 0 bases, and 9 bases separated the two germline ends. The CDR3 totals 13 residues. Germline lookup yields CDR1 ENHRY and CDR2 SYGVKD. In nucleotides, the CDR3 is TGTGCCATCAATAGGAGGAACCAAGAGACCCAGTACTTC. Translating it yields CAINRRNQETQYF.

The CDR3 region is CASSLRRGIENQPQHF. The CDR3 DNA sequence: TGTGCCAGCAGTTTACGGCGGGGGATTGAGAATCAGCCCCAGCATTTT. The genes are TRBV27 and TRBJ1-5, with D possibly TRBD1 on 5 matching bases. The germline gives CDR1 MNHEY, CDR2 SMNVEV (reference sequence). The ends were cut back, 2 bases at V and 4 bases at J, with 15 bases in the middle. The CDR3 sequence is 16 residues long.

The rearrangement links TRBV5-8 to TRBJ2-7; D uncertain. Looked up from germline, CDR1 is SGHTS and CDR2 is YDEGEE. The CDR3 consists of 14 residues. Trimming pared 4 bases from V and 0 bases from J, leaving 11 bases between. CDR3 bases: TGTGCCAGCAGCCCACGACAAAACTCCTACGAGCAGTACTTC. Protein: CASSPRQNSYEQYF. Full variable domain (outside the CDR3, taken from reference TRBV5-8 and TRBJ2-7): EAGVTQSPTHLIKTRGQQATLRCSPISGHTSVYWYQQALGLGLQFLLWYDEGEERNRGNFPPRFSGRQFPNYSSELNVNALELEDSALYLCASSPRQNSYEQYFGPGTRLTVT.

In the case of this clonotype: Since the CDR3 does not end with the conserved phenylalanine or tryptophan, this likely comes from a read error. This chain links TRBV16 with TRBJ1-1; D not resolved. The length of the CDR3 is 11 residues. Germline V gene lookup returns CDR1 KGHSY and CDR2 FQNENV. Trimming removed 7 bases from V and 1 base from J, with 4 bases in between. CDR3 sequence: CASTWNTEAFL. As DNA, the CDR3 is TGTGCCAGCACTTGGAACACTGAAGCTTTCCTT.

This clonotype was detected a few times. The chain couples TRBV5-1 to TRBJ2-3; 11 bases align to TRBD2. CDR3 length equals 16 residues. J gave up 2 bases and V 0 bases, and 2 bases lay outside the gene matches. CDR1 and CDR2 from the germline V gene are SGHRS and YFSETQ. The CDR3 region is CASSLASGGYTDTQYF. The CDR3 DNA reads TGCGCCAGCAGCTTGGCTAGCGGGGGGTACACAGATACGCAGTATTTT.

The chain uses TRBV28 and TRBJ1-2, with D possibly being TRBD1 (5 bases). The germline V gene encodes CDR1 MDHEN and CDR2 SYDVKM. Trimming removed 5 bases at V and 11 bases at J, with 15 bases between. The CDR3 runs 12 residues. The CDR3 nucleotides read TGTGCCAGCAGTCCGATCCAGGGTGGTTACACCTTC. Translating gives CASSPIQGGYTF.

The genes are TRBV28 and TRBJ1-2; the match to TRBD1 covers 8 bases. CDR1 MDHEN and CDR2 SYDVKM come from the germline V gene. There are 14 residues in the CDR3. The ends lost 3 bases at V and 7 bases at J; junction bases unmatched: 7. CDR3 nucleotide sequence: TGTGCCAGCAGTTTCCCGGGGACAGGCGGTGGCTACACCTTC. Encoded protein: CASSFPGTGGGYTF.

The J gene is TRBJ2-7, the V gene TRBV6-1; 10 bases are a match to TRBD1. The CDR3 has 17 residues. CDR1 is MNHNS, CDR2 SASEGT, per germline. J gave up 0 bases and V 10 bases, and 15 bases lay outside the gene matches. The CDR3 DNA reads as TGTGCCACCTACTCGGCGGGACAGGGGTATAGCTCCTACGAGCAGTACTTC. It encodes CATYSAGQGYSSYEQYF.

This chain uses TRBV21-1 with TRBJ2-5. TRBV21-1 is labeled a pseudogene. The length of the CDR3 is 16 residues. The CDR3 is CASSKDLGVYPETQYF. The CDR3 coding sequence is TGTGCCAGCAGCAAGGATTTAGGAGTTTACCCAGAGACCCAGTACTTC.

The rearrangement joins TRBV27 to TRBJ2-3; 9 bases align to TRBD2. Trimming took 7 bases from V and 0 from J; bases not matched to a gene: 5. Germline loops: CDR1 MNHEY, CDR2 SMNVEV (reference sequence). This CDR3 contains 15 residues. CDR3 in DNA: TGTGCCAGCATGACGGGGACTAGCAGCACAGATACGCAGTATTTT. It is translated as CASMTGTSSTDTQYF.

This clonotype was found a few times. The chain uses TRBV27 and TRBJ1-6; D not certain. Trimming cost V 2 bases and J 0 bases, with 8 bases left between them. Germline V gives CDR1 MNHEY, CDR2 SMNVEV (reference sequence). The CDR3 totals 16 residues. The CDR3 is CASSLVGSSYNSPLHF. The DNA of the CDR3 is TGTGCCAGCAGTTTAGTCGGGTCCTCCTATAATTCACCCCTCCACTTT.

In this sample, this clonotype turned up a few times. The rearrangement uses TRBV10-3 and TRBJ2-7; 13 nucleotides agree with TRBD2. This CDR3 spans 14 amino acids. The V and J ends lost 8 bases and 7 bases, in that order; junction bases with no gene match: 8. Germline-derived CDR1 and CDR2 are ENHRY and SYGVKD. In nucleotides, the CDR3 is TGTGCCATCCGCCGGACTAGCGGGAGATTGGAGCAGTACTTC. Encoded protein: CAIRRTSGRLEQYF.

The chain joins TRBV28 to TRBJ2-7; D could derive from TRBD1 or TRBD2 (5 bases each). Trimming took off 5 bases at V and 10 bases at J, with 24 bases between the two ends. Per germline, CDR1 MDHEN and CDR2 SYDVKM. This CDR3 region has 15 residues. In DNA, the CDR3 is TGTGCCAGCAGTCCCGACCGGGACCCCCACCAAGCCCAGTACTTC. Its protein product is CASSPDRDPHQAQYF.

The chain couples TRBV10-3 to TRBJ2-4; 8 nucleotides agree with TRBD1. The J call may be faulty, since TRBJ2-7 better matches the DNA end. The CDR3 is made up of 17 amino acids. Germline lookup yields CDR1 ENHRY and CDR2 SYGVKD. CDR3 loop: CAISESIGTGKTYEQYF. The CDR3 coding sequence is TGTGCCATCAGTGAGTCTATAGGGACAGGCAAAACCTACGAGCAGTACTTC.

The CDR3 DNA reads TGCGCCAGCAGCCAGTTACTCCTAGCCAAAAACATTCAGTACTTC. Translation: CASSQLLLAKNIQYF. J is TRBJ2-4 and V is TRBV4-1; D gene uncertain. The V end lost 3 bases, the J end lost 0 bases, and 9 bases lay between the germline ends. This CDR3 contains 15 residues. CDR1 MGHRA and CDR2 YSYEKL come from the germline V gene.

The chain employs TRBV10-1 and TRBJ2-5; D is unclear. Germline CDR1 and CDR2: WNHNN and SYGVQD (reference sequence). The CDR3 is 14 amino acids. The V and J ends lost 5 bases and 2 bases respectively, with 12 bases between them. The CDR3 reads CASSNAFGQETQYF. The CDR3 DNA reads as TGCGCCAGCAGTAACGCTTTTGGGCAAGAGACCCAGTACTTC.

This chain uses TRBV10-3 with TRBJ2-2; 8 bases match TRBD1. This CDR3 comprises 18 residues. J lost 1 base, V lost 3 bases, and 10 bases had no gene match. Per germline, CDR1 ENHRY and CDR2 SYGVKD. DNA for the CDR3: TGTGCCATCAGTGAAGTGGACAGGGTGAATTGGAACACCGGGGAGCTGTTTTTT. Its protein product is CAISEVDRVNWNTGELFF.